The TCR beta chain under discussion was sequenced for a study of T cells in Graves' hyperthyroidism and ophthalmopathy. The study excluded patients with uncontrolled infection, other autoimmune disease, pregnancy or lactation. Study-wide results and limits: A model using 13 V-J features told ophthalmopathy apart from stable hyperthyroidism.

This clonotype was found many times. Its matching antigen is unknown. The investigators amplified TCR beta CDR3 regions from RNA transcripts. When the TCR CDR3 underwent first-round RT-PCR, the HTBI primer set was used. Via MiXCR, TCRdb re-called the multiplex PCR reads, giving one row per CDR3 protein. The sample lists 410,000 or so distinct CDR3 sequences, roughly 14% occurring once. V was clipped by 1 base and J by 4 bases, with 8 bases between them. The CDR3 runs 13 residues. Germline assignment: CDR1 SEHNR and CDR2 FQNEAQ (reference sequence). The sequence was obtained from a man in his late teens or twenties with Graves' ophthalmopathy. Sequencing was done on a sample of blood. The rearrangement joins TRBV7-9 to TRBJ2-7, with D tentatively TRBD1 (5 bases). In DNA, the CDR3 is TGTGCCAGCAGCTTAGGCAGGGTTTACGAGCAGTACTTC. This encodes CASSLGRVYEQYF.